One and the same sample provided the 27 T cell receptor beta chains below, sequenced in a study of cytomegalovirus exposure and HLA in healthy donors. PCR amplification relied on 60 Vbeta primers (plus 13 Jbeta primers). Assay used: immunoSEQ multiplex PCR; TCRdb lists only in-frame clones, some missing. The repertoire holds 200,000 or so clones, with 82% as singletons. The specimen was PBMCs. The origin of the receptors is a boy under 10 years old in good health and CMV-seronegative.

This clone was seen only once. CDR3 loop: CASRVAGGSFYNEQFF. CDR3 DNA: TGTGCCAGCAGGGTAGCGGGGGGGTCCTTTTACAATGAGCAGTTCTTC. V usage is TRBV5-6 and J usage is TRBJ2-1, with 11 nucleotides matching TRBD2. Germline V gene sequence: CDR1 SGHDT, CDR2 YYEEEE. This CDR3 has 16 amino acids. V dropped 5 bases and J dropped 4; count of bases not matched to a gene: 8. The full variable domain, in which reference TRBV5-6 and TRBJ2-1 provide the parts outside the CDR3, is DAGVTQSPTHLIKTRGQQVTLRCSPKSGHDTVSWYQQALGQGPQFIFQYYEEEERQRGNFPDRFSGHQFPNYSSELNVNALLLGDSALYLCASRVAGGSFYNEQFFGPGTRLTVL.

This sequence joins TRBV19 and TRBJ1-4, with 8 bases aligning to TRBD1. The germline CDR1 and CDR2 sequences are LNHDA and SQIVND (reference sequence). The V and J ends lost 7 bases and 0 bases, in that order; junction bases with no gene match: 7. The CDR3 totals 16 residues. The CDR3 DNA is TGTGCCAGTACGACAGGGGCAGGATCAACTAATGAAAAACTGTTTTTT. Protein product: CASTTGAGSTNEKLFF.

This rearrangement joins TRBV28 to TRBJ2-5, with 10 bases identical to TRBD1. J was trimmed by 8 bases and V by 6 bases; bases with no gene match: 6. The germline V gene has CDR1 MDHEN and CDR2 SYDVKM. The CDR3 covers 13 residues. CDR3 residues: CASSLGTGATQYF. As DNA, the CDR3 is TGTGCCAGCAGCTTGGGGACAGGGGCCACCCAGTACTTC.

The V gene is TRBV10-3, the J gene TRBJ2-7, with 9 bases that match TRBD1. Germline V CDR1 and CDR2: ENHRY, SYGVKD. The length of the CDR3 is 14 residues. Losses at the gene ends were 5 bases for V and 2 bases for J; bases not matched to a gene: 4. CDR3 sequence: CAISSGQGPYEQYF. CDR3 coding DNA: TGTGCCATCAGTTCCGGACAGGGGCCCTACGAGCAGTACTTC.

The J gene is TRBJ2-7, the V gene TRBV7-3; TRBD1 matches 9 bases. This CDR3 is 15 amino acids long. V shed 5 bases and J 4 bases; nucleotides not matched to a gene: 9. Looked up from germline, CDR1 is SGHTA and CDR2 is FQGTGA. The CDR3 nucleotides are TGTGCCAGCAGCGCCTCGGGACAGGGTGTGTACGAGCAGTACTTC. It encodes CASSASGQGVYEQYF.

The chain employs TRBV11-2 and TRBJ1-2; tentatively, D is TRBD1 (5 bases). V dropped 2 bases and J dropped 0 bases, with 13 bases sitting between them. Germline assignment: CDR1 SGHAT and CDR2 FQNNGV. The CDR3 runs to 16 residues. The DNA for the CDR3 is TGTGCCAGCAGCTTATTGAGGCAGGGCCCTAACTATGGCTACACCTTC. Translation gives CASSLLRQGPNYGYTF.

V is TRBV4-1 and J is TRBJ2-1; D perhaps matches TRBD1 (5 bases). The germline gives CDR1 MGHRA, CDR2 YSYEKL. The germline V and J ends were trimmed by 1 base and 8 bases, with 15 bases remaining between them. The CDR3 runs 15 residues. Here the CDR3 reads CASSQGTSKGDEQFF. The DNA for the CDR3 is TGCGCCAGCAGCCAAGGGACGAGTAAAGGGGATGAGCAGTTCTTC.

The chain couples TRBV5-4 to TRBJ2-4; 7 bases map to TRBD2. CDR1 and CDR2 from the germline V gene are SGHNT and YYREEE (reference sequence). The V gene end was trimmed by 4 bases and the J gene end by 1 base; junction bases not matched to a gene: 8. This CDR3 has 16 residues. This chain's CDR3 is CASSPGLEGAKNIQYF. The CDR3 bases are TGTGCCAGCAGCCCCGGACTAGAAGGTGCCAAAAACATTCAGTACTTC.

J is TRBJ1-4 and V is TRBV4-1; no firm D call. Germline-derived CDR1 and CDR2 are MGHRA and YSYEKL. V gave up 1 base and J gave up 1 base, with 16 bases separating them. The CDR3 consists of 18 residues. The CDR3 spells CASSQVKGRSGTNEKLFF. The CDR3 bases are TGCGCCAGCAGCCAAGTTAAAGGGAGATCGGGAACTAATGAAAAACTGTTTTTT.

The V gene is TRBV11-1, the J gene TRBJ2-1, with a tentative D call TRBD2 (5 bases). V shed 2 bases and J shed 6 bases, with 11 bases lying between them. The germline gives CDR1 SGHAT, CDR2 FQDESV (reference sequence). This CDR3 region has 14 residues. CDR3 residues: CASSLIGRVNEQFF. The DNA for the CDR3 is TGTGCCAGCAGCTTAATTGGGCGGGTCAATGAGCAGTTCTTC.

J is TRBJ1-2 and V is TRBV7-2, with D unresolved. This CDR3 region has 18 residues. The V end was cut by 2 bases, the J end by 0 bases, with 19 bases between. Germline V lookup: CDR1 SGHTA, CDR2 FQGNSA. CDR3 in amino acids: CASSLIPLEAGPNYGYTF. DNA of the CDR3: TGTGCCAGCAGCTTAATACCCCTGGAGGCAGGCCCTAACTATGGCTACACCTTC.

The chain joins TRBV6-6 to TRBJ1-2, with a possible D match to TRBD1 (5 bases). Trimming stripped 10 bases from V and 7 bases from J, with 22 bases between. The CDR3 contains 14 residues. The germline gives CDR1 MNHNY, CDR2 SVGAGI (reference sequence). DNA of the CDR3: TGTGCCATCAGCGCCTCCGGGGGAGGGTCTGGCTACACCTTC. Translation gives CAISASGGGSGYTF.

J is TRBJ1-5 and V is TRBV6-6; TRBD1 is a possible D gene (6 bases). Germline assignment: CDR1 MNHNY and CDR2 SVGAGI (reference sequence). There are 16 residues in the CDR3. V shed 6 bases and J shed 2 bases, with 17 bases lying between them. This CDR3 is CASSPRGQPGNQPQHF. In DNA form, the CDR3 reads TGTGCCAGCAGCCCCCGGGGACAACCAGGCAATCAGCCCCAGCATTTT.

This clone was observed a few times. This rearrangement joins TRBV6-1 to TRBJ1-4; D not resolved. The V end was cut by 7 bases, the J end by 4 bases, with 16 bases between. Per germline, CDR1 MNHNS and CDR2 SASEGT. There are 15 residues in the CDR3. The CDR3 protein is CASTPGTAINEKLFF. Here the CDR3 DNA reads TGTGCCAGCACTCCCGGAACAGCCATTAATGAAAAACTGTTTTTT.

V and J are TRBV9 and TRBJ2-5; 10 nucleotides align to TRBD2. Germline CDR1 SGDLS, CDR2 YYNGEE. V gave up 0 bases and J gave up 4 bases; unmatched junction bases: 3. The CDR3 covers 15 residues. The CDR3 DNA reads TGTGCCAGCAGCGTAGAAGCGGGGGGGAGAGAGACCCAGTACTTC. It specifies CASSVEAGGRETQYF.

The chain links TRBV28 to TRBJ2-7; TRBD2 agrees at 12 bases. Trimming at V came to 5 bases and at J to 9 bases, leaving 11 bases not matched to a gene. The CDR3 covers 15 residues. Germline-derived CDR1 and CDR2 are MDHEN and SYDVKM. As DNA, the CDR3 is TGTGCCAGCAGTCTAGGGGCTAGCGGGGGGGCCGGGCAGTACTTC. It is translated as CASSLGASGGAGQYF. The variable domain in full, completed from reference TRBV28 and TRBJ2-7, reads DVKVTQSSRYLVKRTGEKVFLECVQDMDHENMFWYRQDPGLGLRLIYFSYDVKMKEKGDIPEGYSVSREKKERFSLILESASTNQTSMYLCASSLGASGGAGQYFGPGTRLTVT.

This chain connects TRBV6-5 to TRBJ1-1, with a possible D match to TRBD1 (6 bases). The germline gives CDR1 MNHEY, CDR2 SVGAGI. With 5 bases removed from V and 1 base from J, the gap between germline ends came to 14 bases. CDR3 size: 15 residues. The CDR3 region has the DNA TGTGCCAGCAGTGTCACAGGGTCCTCGAACACTGAAGCTTTCTTT. Its translation is CASSVTGSSNTEAFF.

Only one count was recorded for this clone. The chain is built from TRBV19 and TRBJ2-2; D may be TRBD2 (6 bases). CDR1 is LNHDA, CDR2 SQIVND, per germline (reference sequence). The CDR3 covers 16 residues. V gave up 5 bases and J gave up 6 bases, with 19 bases separating them. The CDR3 here is CASSGGPPKASGELFF. DNA for the CDR3: TGTGCCAGTAGTGGAGGGCCCCCAAAGGCGTCCGGGGAGCTGTTTTTT.

The V call is TRBV23-1, the J call TRBJ1-6; D possibly corresponds to TRBD1 (6 bases). TRBV23-1 is marked as an open reading frame, function uncertain. The CDR3 contains 11 residues. V lost 4 bases, J lost 18 bases, and 13 bases lay in between. In DNA, the CDR3 is TGCGCCAGCAGTCGCCCGGGACATCCCCACTTT. It codes for CASSRPGHPHF.

This rearrangement joins TRBV2 to TRBJ2-3; a possible D gene is TRBD2 (6 bases). The germline V and J ends were trimmed by 7 bases and 1 base, with 6 bases remaining between them. The germline gives CDR1 SNHLY, CDR2 FYNNEI. The CDR3 is made up of 12 amino acids. CDR3 in amino acids: CASTSGTDTQYF. CDR3 nucleotides: TGTGCCAGCACTAGCGGCACAGATACGCAGTATTTT.

This clone has just a few counts. The V and J genes are TRBV5-1 and TRBJ1-2, with TRBD1 matching 7 bases. Germline V gene sequence: CDR1 SGHRS, CDR2 YFSETQ. V gave up 5 bases and J gave up 6 bases; unmatched junction bases: 10. The CDR3 sequence is 14 residues long. The CDR3 loop is CASRDDDRADGYTF. For the CDR3, the DNA is TGCGCCAGCAGAGACGACGACAGGGCGGATGGCTACACCTTC.

The gene calls are TRBV7-2 and TRBJ1-1; 8 nucleotides match TRBD1. The ends lost 5 bases at V and 1 base at J; junction bases unmatched: 6. The V gene's germline CDR1 is SGHTA and CDR2 FQGNSA. The CDR3 consists of 15 residues. The CDR3 region has the DNA TGTGCCAGCAGCCCCAGCAGGGGGCGGAACACTGAAGCTTTCTTT. Its translation is CASSPSRGRNTEAFF.

This clone came up once. The rearrangement uses TRBV6-1 and TRBJ2-1; TRBD2 matches at 7 bases. This CDR3 comprises 17 residues. The ends lost 3 bases at V and 9 bases at J; junction bases unmatched: 17. CDR1 and CDR2 from the germline V gene are MNHNS and SASEGT. The CDR3 protein is CASSEVLVADSGGEQFF. The CDR3 bases are TGTGCCAGCAGTGAGGTCCTGGTGGCGGACTCGGGGGGTGAGCAGTTCTTC.

The chain is built from TRBV11-2 and TRBJ2-3, with a weak D call TRBD2 (6 bases). CDR1 SGHAT and CDR2 FQNNGV come from the germline V gene. The CDR3 runs 14 residues. The V end was cut by 1 base, the J end by 7 bases, with 12 bases between. CDR3 amino acids: CASSLGDSTNTQYF. The CDR3 DNA reads TGTGCCAGCAGCTTAGGGGACTCCACGAATACGCAGTATTTT.

The chain couples TRBV4-2 to TRBJ2-3; 7 bases agree with TRBD1. With 1 base clipped from V and 5 bases from J, the junction kept 6 bases outside the gene matches. Germline CDR1 reads LGHNA; CDR2 reads YNFKEQ. The CDR3 is 15 residues long. DNA of the CDR3: TGTGCCAGCAGCCAAGTATTTCCAGGGGGAGATACGCAGTATTTT. It encodes CASSQVFPGGDTQYF.

In DNA, the CDR3 is TGTGCCAGTGCCCTGGCGGGGATGAACACTGAAGCTTTCTTT. Translating it yields CASALAGMNTEAFF. This chain connects TRBV6-1 to TRBJ1-1; D ambiguous. The CDR3 extends over 14 amino acids. CDR1 is MNHNS and CDR2 is SASEGT in the germline V gene. V was clipped by 9 bases and J by 0 bases, with 14 bases between them.

This clone was detected once. V gene TRBV6-7 combines with J gene TRBJ2-5; 7 nucleotides match TRBD1. The J call may be mistaken, given a closer DNA end match to TRBJ2-7. TRBV6-7 is annotated as an ORF whose role is uncertain. CDR3 length: 14 residues. CDR3: CASSYPGTVYEQYF. The CDR3 DNA is TGTGCCAGCAGTTACCCCGGGACAGTCTACGAGCAGTACTTC.